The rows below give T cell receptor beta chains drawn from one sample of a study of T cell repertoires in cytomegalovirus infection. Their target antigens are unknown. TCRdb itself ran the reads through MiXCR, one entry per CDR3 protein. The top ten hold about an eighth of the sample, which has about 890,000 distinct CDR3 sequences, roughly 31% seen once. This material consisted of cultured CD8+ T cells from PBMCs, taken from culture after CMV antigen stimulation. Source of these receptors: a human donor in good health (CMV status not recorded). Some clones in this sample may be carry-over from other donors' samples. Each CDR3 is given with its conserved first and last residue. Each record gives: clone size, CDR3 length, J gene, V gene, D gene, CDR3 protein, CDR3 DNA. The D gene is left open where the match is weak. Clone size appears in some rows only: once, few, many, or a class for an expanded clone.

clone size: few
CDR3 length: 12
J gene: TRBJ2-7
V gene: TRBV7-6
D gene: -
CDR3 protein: CASSHTAYEQYF
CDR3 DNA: TGTGCCAGCAGCCATACCGCCTACGAGCAGTACTTC

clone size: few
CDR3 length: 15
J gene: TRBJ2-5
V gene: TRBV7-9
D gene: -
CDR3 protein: CASSVQDPYQETQYF
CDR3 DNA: TGTGCCAGCAGCGTACAGGACCCGTATCAAGAGACCCAGTACTTC

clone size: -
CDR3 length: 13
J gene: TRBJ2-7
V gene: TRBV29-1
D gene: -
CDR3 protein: CSFSRTATYEQYF
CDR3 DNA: TGCAGCTTCTCCCGGACGGCAACCTACGAGCAGTACTTC

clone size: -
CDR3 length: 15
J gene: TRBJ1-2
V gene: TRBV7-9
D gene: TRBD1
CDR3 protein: CASSTQQGARYGYTF
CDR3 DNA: TGTGCCAGCAGCACCCAGCAGGGGGCGCGATATGGCTACACCTTC

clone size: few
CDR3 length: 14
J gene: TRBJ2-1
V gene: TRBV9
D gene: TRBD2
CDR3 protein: CASSVEGSGDEQFF
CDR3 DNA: TGTGCCAGCAGCGTAGAAGGTAGCGGGGATGAGCAGTTCTTC

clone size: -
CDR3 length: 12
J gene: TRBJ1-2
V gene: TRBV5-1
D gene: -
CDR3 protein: CASSSTGMDYTF
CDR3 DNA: TGCGCCAGCAGCTCTACAGGGATGGACTACACCTTC

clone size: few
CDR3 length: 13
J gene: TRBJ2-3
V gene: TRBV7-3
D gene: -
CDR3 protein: CASSSTWGDTQYF
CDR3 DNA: TGTGCCAGCAGCTCCACCTGGGGAGATACGCAGTATTTT

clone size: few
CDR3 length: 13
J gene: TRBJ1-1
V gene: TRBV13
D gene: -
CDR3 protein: CASSSQANTEAFF
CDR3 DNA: TGTGCCAGCAGCTCACAGGCGAACACTGAAGCTTTCTTT

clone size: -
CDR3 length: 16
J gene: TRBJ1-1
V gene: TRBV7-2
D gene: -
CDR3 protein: CASSLAGGLGSTEAFF
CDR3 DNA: TGTGCCAGCAGCTTAGCGGGAGGGCTCGGAAGCACTGAAGCTTTCTTT

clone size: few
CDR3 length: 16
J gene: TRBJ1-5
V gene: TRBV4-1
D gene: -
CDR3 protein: CASSQDLRDGDQPQHF
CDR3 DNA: TGCGCCAGCAGCCAAGATCTTAGGGACGGAGATCAGCCCCAGCATTTT

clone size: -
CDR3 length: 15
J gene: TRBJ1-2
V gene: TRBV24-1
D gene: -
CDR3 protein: CATSGPQGVSDGYTF
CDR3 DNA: TGTGCCACCAGTGGCCCTCAAGGAGTATCAGATGGCTACACCTTC

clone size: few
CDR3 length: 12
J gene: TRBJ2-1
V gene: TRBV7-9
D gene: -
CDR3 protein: CASSLVRYEQFF
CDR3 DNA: TGTGCCAGCAGCTTAGTAAGATATGAGCAGTTCTTC

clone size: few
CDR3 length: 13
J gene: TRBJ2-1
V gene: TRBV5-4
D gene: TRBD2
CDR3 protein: CASLAGGDNEQFF
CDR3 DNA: TGTGCCAGCCTGGCGGGGGGTGACAATGAGCAGTTCTTC

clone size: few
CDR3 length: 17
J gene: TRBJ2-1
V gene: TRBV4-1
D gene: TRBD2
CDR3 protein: CASSHPASGGAGNEQFF
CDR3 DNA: TGCGCCAGCAGCCATCCCGCTAGCGGGGGGGCGGGCAATGAGCAGTTCTTC

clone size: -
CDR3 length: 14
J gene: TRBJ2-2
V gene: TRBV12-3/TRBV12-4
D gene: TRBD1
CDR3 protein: CASSDRVDTGELFF
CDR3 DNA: TGTGCCAGCAGCGACAGGGTCGACACCGGGGAGCTGTTTTTT

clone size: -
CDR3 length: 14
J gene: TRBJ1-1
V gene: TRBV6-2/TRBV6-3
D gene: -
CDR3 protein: CASSYSNTGTEAFF
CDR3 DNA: TGTGCCAGCAGTTACTCTAACACTGGCACTGAAGCTTTCTTT

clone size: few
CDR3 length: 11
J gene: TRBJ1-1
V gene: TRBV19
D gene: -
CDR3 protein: CASSIGGIAFF
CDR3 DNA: TGTGCCAGTAGTATTGGGGGTATAGCTTTCTTT

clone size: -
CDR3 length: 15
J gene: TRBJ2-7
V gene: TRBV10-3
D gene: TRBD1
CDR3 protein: CAISDWDRSSYEQYF
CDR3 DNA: TGTGCCATCAGTGACTGGGACAGAAGCTCCTACGAGCAGTACTTC

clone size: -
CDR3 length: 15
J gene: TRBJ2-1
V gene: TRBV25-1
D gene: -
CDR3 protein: CASSEWGDSHNEQFF
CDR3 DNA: TGTGCCAGCAGTGAGTGGGGCGACAGTCACAATGAGCAGTTCTTC

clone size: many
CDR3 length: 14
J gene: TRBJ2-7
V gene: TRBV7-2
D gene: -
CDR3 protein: CASSLLGVLYEQYF
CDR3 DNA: TGTGCCAGCAGCCTACTAGGAGTCCTCTACGAGCAGTACTTC

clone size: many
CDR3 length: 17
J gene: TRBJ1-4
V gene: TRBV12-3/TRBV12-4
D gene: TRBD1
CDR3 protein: CASSFWDRGLDNEKLFF
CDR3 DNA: TGTGCCAGCAGTTTCTGGGACAGGGGGCTCGATAATGAAAAACTGTTTTTT

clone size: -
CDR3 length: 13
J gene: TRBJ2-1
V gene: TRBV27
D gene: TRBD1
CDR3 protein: CASSWTGRNEQFF
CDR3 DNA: TGTGCCAGCAGTTGGACAGGGCGGAATGAGCAGTTCTTC

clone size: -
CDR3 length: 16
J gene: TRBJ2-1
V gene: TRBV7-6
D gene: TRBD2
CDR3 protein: CASSLGPLAGGNEQFF
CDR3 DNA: TGTGCCAGCAGCTTAGGTCCGCTAGCGGGGGGCAATGAGCAGTTCTTC

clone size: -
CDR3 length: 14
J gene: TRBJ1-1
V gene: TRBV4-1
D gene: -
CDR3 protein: CASSQARGLTEAFF
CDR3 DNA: TGCGCCAGCAGCCAAGCCAGGGGACTCACTGAAGCTTTCTTT

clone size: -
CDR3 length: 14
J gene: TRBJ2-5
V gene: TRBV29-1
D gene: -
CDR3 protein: CSVEDRKGRETQYF
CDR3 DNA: TGCAGCGTTGAAGATCGAAAAGGAAGGGAGACCCAGTACTTC

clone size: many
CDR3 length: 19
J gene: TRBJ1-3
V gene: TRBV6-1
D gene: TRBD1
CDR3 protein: CASSEALIDRDRTGNTIYF
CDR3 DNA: TGTGCCAGCAGTGAAGCTCTTATCGACCGGGACAGGACTGGAAACACCATATATTTT

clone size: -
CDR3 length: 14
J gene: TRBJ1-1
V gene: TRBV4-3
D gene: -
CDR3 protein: CASSQDPENTEAFF
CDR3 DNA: TGCGCCAGCAGCCAAGATCCGGAGAACACTGAAGCTTTCTTT

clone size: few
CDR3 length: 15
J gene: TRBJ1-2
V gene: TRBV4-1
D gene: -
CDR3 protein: CASSRIRDIEYGYTF
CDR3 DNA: TGCGCCAGCAGCAGAATTCGGGACATAGAATATGGCTACACCTTC

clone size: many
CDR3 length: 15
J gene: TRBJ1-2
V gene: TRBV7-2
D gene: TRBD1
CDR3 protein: CASTPLQGQGYGYTF
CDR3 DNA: TGTGCCAGCACCCCACTTCAGGGACAGGGGTATGGCTACACCTTC

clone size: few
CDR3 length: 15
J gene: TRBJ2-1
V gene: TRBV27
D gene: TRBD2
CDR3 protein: CASSLSWTSLNEQFF
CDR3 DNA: TGTGCCAGCAGTTTATCCTGGACTAGTCTAAATGAGCAGTTCTTC

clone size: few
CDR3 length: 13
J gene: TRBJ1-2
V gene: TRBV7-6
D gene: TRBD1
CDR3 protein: CASSYRDSHGYTF
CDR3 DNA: TGTGCCAGCAGCTACCGGGACAGCCATGGCTACACCTTC

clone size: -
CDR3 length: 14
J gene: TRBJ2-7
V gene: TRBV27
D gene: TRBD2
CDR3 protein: CASSPRTSLSEQYF
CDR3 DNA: TGTGCCAGCAGTCCAAGGACTAGCCTCTCCGAGCAGTACTTC

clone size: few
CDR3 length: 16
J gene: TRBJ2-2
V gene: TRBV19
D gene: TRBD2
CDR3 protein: CASSPKAGRNTGELFF
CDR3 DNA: TGTGCCAGTAGTCCTAAAGCGGGGCGGAACACCGGGGAGCTGTTTTTT

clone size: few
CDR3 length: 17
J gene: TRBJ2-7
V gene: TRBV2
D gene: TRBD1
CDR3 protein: CASSQTRQGKRSYEQYF
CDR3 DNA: TGTGCCAGCAGTCAAACCAGACAGGGGAAACGGTCCTACGAGCAGTACTTC

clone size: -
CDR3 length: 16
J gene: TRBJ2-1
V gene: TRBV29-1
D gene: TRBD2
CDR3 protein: CSAWPGTSGGATEQFF
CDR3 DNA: TGCAGCGCCTGGCCGGGGACTAGCGGGGGGGCAACTGAGCAGTTCTTC

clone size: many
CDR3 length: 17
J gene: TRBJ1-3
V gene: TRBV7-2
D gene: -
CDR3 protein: CASSLAAGVGSGNTIYF
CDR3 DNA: TGTGCCAGCAGCTTAGCGGCAGGGGTAGGGTCTGGAAACACCATATATTTT

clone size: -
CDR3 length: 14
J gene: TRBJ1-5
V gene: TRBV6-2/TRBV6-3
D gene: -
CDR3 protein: CASRARGGNQPQHF
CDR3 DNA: TGTGCCAGCAGAGCGCGGGGAGGCAATCAGCCCCAGCATTTT

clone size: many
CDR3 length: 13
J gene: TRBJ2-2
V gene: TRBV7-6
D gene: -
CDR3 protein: CASSLAASGELFF
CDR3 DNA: TGTGCCAGCAGCTTGGCGGCATCCGGGGAGCTGTTTTTT

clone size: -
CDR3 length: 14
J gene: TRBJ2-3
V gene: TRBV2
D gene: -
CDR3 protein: CASTWGEITDTQYF
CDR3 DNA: TGTGCCAGCACCTGGGGAGAGATCACAGATACGCAGTATTTT

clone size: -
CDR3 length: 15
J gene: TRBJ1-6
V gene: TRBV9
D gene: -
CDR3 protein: CASSVTGGGRSPLHF
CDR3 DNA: TGTGCCAGCAGCGTAACGGGGGGCGGCAGATCACCCCTCCACTTT

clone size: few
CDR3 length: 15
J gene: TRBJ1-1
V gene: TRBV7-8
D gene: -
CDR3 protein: CASSFYRVVSTEAFF
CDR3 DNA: TGTGCCAGCAGCTTCTACAGGGTGGTGAGCACTGAAGCTTTCTTT

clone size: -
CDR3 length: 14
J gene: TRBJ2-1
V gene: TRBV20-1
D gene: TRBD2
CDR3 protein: CSATGTSGGNEQFF
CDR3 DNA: TGCAGTGCTACCGGGACTAGCGGGGGCAATGAGCAGTTCTTC